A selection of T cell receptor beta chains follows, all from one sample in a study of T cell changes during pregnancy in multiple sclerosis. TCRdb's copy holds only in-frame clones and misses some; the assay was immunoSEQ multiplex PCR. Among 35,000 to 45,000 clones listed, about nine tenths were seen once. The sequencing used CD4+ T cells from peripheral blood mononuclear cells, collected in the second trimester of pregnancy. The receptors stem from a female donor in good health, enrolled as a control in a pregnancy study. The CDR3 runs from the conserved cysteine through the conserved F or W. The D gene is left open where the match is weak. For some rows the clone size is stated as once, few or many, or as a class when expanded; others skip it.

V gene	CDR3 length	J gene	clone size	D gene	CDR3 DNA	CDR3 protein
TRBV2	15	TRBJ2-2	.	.	TGTGCCAGCAGTGATCAGGCGGGGTTGACCGGGGAGCTGTTTTTT	CASSDQAGLTGELFF
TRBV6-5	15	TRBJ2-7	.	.	TGTGCCAGCAGTTACTCGGCAGGACATCCCTACGAGCAGTACTTC	CASSYSAGHPYEQYF
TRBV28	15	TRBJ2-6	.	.	TGTGCCAGCAGTTCCCCGGGGTCGGGGGCCAACGTCCTGACTTTC	CASSSPGSGANVLTF
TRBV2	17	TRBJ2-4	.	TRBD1	TGTGCCAGCACCCCCTGGGTCGGACAGGGAGCCAAAAACATTCAGTACTTC	CASTPWVGQGAKNIQYF
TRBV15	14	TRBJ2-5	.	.	TGTGCCACCAGCAGGTACGGACAAAGAGAGACCCAGTACTTC	CATSRYGQRETQYF
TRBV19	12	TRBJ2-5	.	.	TGTGCCAGTAGGGGGCAGCTGGGGACCCAGTACTTC	CASRGQLGTQYF
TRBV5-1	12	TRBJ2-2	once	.	TGCGCCAGCAGCTTGGGAGGCGGGGAGCTGTTTTTT	CASSLGGGELFF
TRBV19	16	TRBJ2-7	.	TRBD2	TGTGCCAGTAGCACACCACGGGGTGCGGGAGCTGGCGAGCAGTACTTC	CASSTPRGAGAGEQYF
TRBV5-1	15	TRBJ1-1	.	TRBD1	TGCGCCAGCAGCTTGGTGGGACAGTTACACACTGAAGCTTTCTTT	CASSLVGQLHTEAFF
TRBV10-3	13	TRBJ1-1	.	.	TGTGCCATCAGTAGTCAGGGCAACACTGAAGCTTTCTTT	CAISSQGNTEAFF
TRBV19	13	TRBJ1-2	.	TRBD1	TGTGCCAGTAGAATAGCAGGGGGTGCGGGCTACACCTTC	CASRIAGGAGYTF
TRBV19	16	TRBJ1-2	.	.	TGTGCCAGTAGTATAGCCCCACAGGGAGAGGCGCTTGGCTACACCTTC	CASSIAPQGEALGYTF
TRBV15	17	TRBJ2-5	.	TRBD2	TGTGCCACCAGCAGAGCACTAGCGGGACTTGACCAAGAGACCCAGTACTTC	CATSRALAGLDQETQYF
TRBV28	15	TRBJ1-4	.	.	TGTGCCAGCAAGGGGCAGGACAGCCTTAATGAAAAACTGTTTTTT	CASKGQDSLNEKLFF
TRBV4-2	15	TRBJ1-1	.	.	TGTGCCAGCAGCCCAGTGGGCGGGACGAACACTGAAGCTTTCTTT	CASSPVGGTNTEAFF
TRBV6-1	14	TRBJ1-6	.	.	TGTGCCAGCAGTGAATTGCCGCGAAATTCACCCCTCCACTTT	CASSELPRNSPLHF
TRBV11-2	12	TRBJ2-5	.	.	TGTGCCAGCAGTCGGAACGGAGAGGCCCAGTACTTC	CASSRNGEAQYF
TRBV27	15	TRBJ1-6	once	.	TGTGCCAGCAGTTTAACCGACAGTCATAATTCACCCCTCCACTTT	CASSLTDSHNSPLHF
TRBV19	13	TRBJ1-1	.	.	TGTGCCAGTAGTTTGGGAGTCAACACTGAAGCTTTCTTT	CASSLGVNTEAFF
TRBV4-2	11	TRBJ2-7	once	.	TGTGCCAGCAGCCAAGATGGAGGGCAGTACTTC	CASSQDGGQYF
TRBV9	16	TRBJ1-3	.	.	TGTGCCAGCAGCGAACTCCATATGGACAGCAGAAACACCATATATTTT	CASSELHMDSRNTIYF
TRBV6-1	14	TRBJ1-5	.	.	TGTGCCACCACAAAGGGGGGGGGCAATCAGCCCCAGCATTTT	CATTKGGGNQPQHF
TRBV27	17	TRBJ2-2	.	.	TGTGCCAGCAGTTCCGCTCCCAGGGTGTTGGTCACCGGGGAGCTGTTTTTT	CASSSAPRVLVTGELFF
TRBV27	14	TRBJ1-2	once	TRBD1	TGTGCCAGCAGCTCGACAGGGGATAAGTATGGCTACACCTTC	CASSSTGDKYGYTF
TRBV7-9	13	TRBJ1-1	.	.	TGTGCCAGCAGCTTAGATGAGGGTCTCGCAGCTTTCTTT	CASSLDEGLAAFF
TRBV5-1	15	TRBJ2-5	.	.	TGCGCCAGCAGCCGCGAGGGTCGATTCCAAGAGACCCAGTACTTC	CASSREGRFQETQYF
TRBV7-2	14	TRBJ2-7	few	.	TGTGCCAGCAGCTTCGATACCAGGGTAACACCGCCCCTCTTC	CASSFDTRVTPPLF
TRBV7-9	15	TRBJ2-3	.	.	TGTGCCAGCAGCTCAAGCTCGCGAGCCACAGATACGCAGTATTTT	CASSSSSRATDTQYF
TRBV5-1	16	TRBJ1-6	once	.	TGCGCCAGCAGCTTGGCCTTAACAGGAACAGGTTCACCCCTCCACTTT	CASSLALTGTGSPLHF
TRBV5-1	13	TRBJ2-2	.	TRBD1	TGCGCCAGCAGCCCTGACAGGGTGGGATGGCTGTTTTTT	CASSPDRVGWLFF
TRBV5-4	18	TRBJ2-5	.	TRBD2	TGTGCCAGCAGCTCCGGGACTAGCGGGAGGGGGGTCTCAGAGACCCAGTACTTC	CASSSGTSGRGVSETQYF
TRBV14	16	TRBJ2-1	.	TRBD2	TGTGCCAGCAGCCAGCGGGGGGTACACTCCTACAATGAGCAGTTCTTC	CASSQRGVHSYNEQFF
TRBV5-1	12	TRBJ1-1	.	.	TGCGCCAGCAGCGAGTTGAACACTGAAGCTTTCTTT	CASSELNTEAFF
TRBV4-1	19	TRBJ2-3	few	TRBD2	TGCGCCAGCAGCCACCCCGGGGGACTAGCGGGGCCGGGCACAGATACGCAGTATTTT	CASSHPGGLAGPGTDTQYF
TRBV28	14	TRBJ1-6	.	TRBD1	TGTGCCAGCAGTCCCGGGACAGGGTGGTCACCCCTCCACTTT	CASSPGTGWSPLHF
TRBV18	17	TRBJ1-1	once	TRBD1	TGTGCCAGCTCACCACCGACAGGGGGGCCAGTGGTCGCTGAAGCTTTCTTT	CASSPPTGGPVVAEAFF
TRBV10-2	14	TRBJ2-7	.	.	TGCGCCAGCAGGGAACAGGGGGGGTCCTACGAGCAGTACTTC	CASREQGGSYEQYF
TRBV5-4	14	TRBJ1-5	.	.	TGTGCCAGCAGCTTGGGGGGGAGGGACCAGCCCCAGCATTTT	CASSLGGRDQPQHF
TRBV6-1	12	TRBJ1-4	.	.	TGTGCCAGCAGTGAATATCAGGGAAGACTGTTTTTT	CASSEYQGRLFF
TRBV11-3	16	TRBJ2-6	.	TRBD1	TGTGCCAGCAGCCCTACAGGGGCGACTGGGGCCAACGTCCTGACTTTC	CASSPTGATGANVLTF
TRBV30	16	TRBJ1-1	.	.	TGTGCCTGGATCCCCCCGGGGAGCATAGAACCCTGTGAAGCTTTCTTT	CAWIPPGSIEPCEAFF
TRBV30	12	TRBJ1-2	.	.	TGTGCCTGGAGTGGACAGACTGGCAGCTACACCTTC	CAWSGQTGSYTF
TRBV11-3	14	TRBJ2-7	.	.	TGTGCCAGCAGCTCCCATCATGGGCCCTACGAGCAGTACTTC	CASSSHHGPYEQYF